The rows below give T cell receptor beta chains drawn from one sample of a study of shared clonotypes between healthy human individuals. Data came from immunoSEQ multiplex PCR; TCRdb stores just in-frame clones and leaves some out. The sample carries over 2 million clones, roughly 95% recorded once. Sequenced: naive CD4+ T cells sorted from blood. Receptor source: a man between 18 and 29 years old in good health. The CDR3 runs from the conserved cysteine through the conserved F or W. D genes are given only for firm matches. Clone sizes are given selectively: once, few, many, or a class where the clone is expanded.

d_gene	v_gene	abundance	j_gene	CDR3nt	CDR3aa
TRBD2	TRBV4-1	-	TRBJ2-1	TGCGCCAGCAGCCTCTATGTTCTAGCGGATTCCTACAATGAGCAGTTCTTC	CASSLYVLADSYNEQFF
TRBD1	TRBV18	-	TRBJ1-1	TGTGCCAGCTCACCACAGGGGGCAGGCATGAACACTGAAGCTTTCTTT	CASSPQGAGMNTEAFF
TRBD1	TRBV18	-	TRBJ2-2	TGTGCCAGCCGAGGGACAGCTAACACCGGGGAGCTGTTTTTT	CASRGTANTGELFF
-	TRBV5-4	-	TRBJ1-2	TGTGCCAGCAGCTTGGGGCAGCTAAGCTCCTCTAACTATGGCTACACCTTC	CASSLGQLSSSNYGYTF
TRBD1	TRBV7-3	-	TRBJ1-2	TGTGCCAGCAGCTTAACCTCTACCGGGACAGGGATATATGGCTACACCTTC	CASSLTSTGTGIYGYTF
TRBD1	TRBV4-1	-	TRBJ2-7	TGCGCCAGCAGCCAAGACACAGGGGGCCTAGGCGAGCAGTACTTC	CASSQDTGGLGEQYF
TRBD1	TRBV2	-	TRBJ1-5	TGTGCCAGCAGTGAAACAGGGGGTCAGCCCCAGCATTTT	CASSETGGQPQHF
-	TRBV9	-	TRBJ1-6	TGTGCCAGCAGCGTATTGGGGGTAGGTTCACCCCTCCACTTT	CASSVLGVGSPLHF
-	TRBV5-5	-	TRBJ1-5	TGTGCCAGCAGCTTGGAAGGCTATAGCAATCAGCCCCAGCATTTT	CASSLEGYSNQPQHF
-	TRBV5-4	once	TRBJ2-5	TGTGCCAGCAGCCCGTCGACAGTCGGAGAGACCCAGTACTTC	CASSPSTVGETQYF
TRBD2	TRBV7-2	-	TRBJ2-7	TGTGCCAGCAGCTTAGGGCCCCCGGGACTAGTTTCCGAGCAGTACTTC	CASSLGPPGLVSEQYF
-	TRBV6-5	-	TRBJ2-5	TGTGCCAGCAGTTGGTCGACAGTGACAGAGACCCAGTACTTC	CASSWSTVTETQYF
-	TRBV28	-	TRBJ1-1	TGTGCCAGCAGTCCACGTGGGACTGAAGCTTTCTTT	CASSPRGTEAFF
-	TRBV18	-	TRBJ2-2	TGTGCCAGCTCACCACGAACAGGAGGGACCGGGGAGCTGTTTTTT	CASSPRTGGTGELFF
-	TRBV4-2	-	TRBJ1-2	TGTGCCAGCAGCCCGGGGACGACACCTTATGGCTACACCTTC	CASSPGTTPYGYTF
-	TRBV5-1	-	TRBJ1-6	TGCGCCAGCAGCCCGCAGGTTGGGGCTGGCAATTCACCCCTCCACTTT	CASSPQVGAGNSPLHF
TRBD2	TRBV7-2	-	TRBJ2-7	TGTGCCAGCAGCAAAGGACTAGCGGGAGGCGAGCAGTACTTC	CASSKGLAGGEQYF
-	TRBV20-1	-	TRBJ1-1	TGCAGTGCTCGCGGGGGGGCTGAAGCTTTCTTT	CSARGGAEAFF
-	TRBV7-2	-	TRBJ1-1	TGTGCCAGCAGCCCGGACGGGAACACTGAAGCTTTCTTT	CASSPDGNTEAFF
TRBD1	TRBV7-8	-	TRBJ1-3	TGTGCCAGCAGCTTACTGTCGGTGGTACAGGGGTCTGGAAACACCATATATTTT	CASSLLSVVQGSGNTIYF
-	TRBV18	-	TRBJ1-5	TGTGCCAGCTCACTTTTTCAGGGAAGTGATCAGCCCCAGCATTTT	CASSLFQGSDQPQHF
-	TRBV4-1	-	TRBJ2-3	TGCGCCAGCAGCCCGACCCGCACAGATACGCAGTATTTT	CASSPTRTDTQYF
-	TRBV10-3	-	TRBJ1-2	TGTGCCATCAGTGAAAAAACAGGTGATGGCTACACCTTC	CAISEKTGDGYTF
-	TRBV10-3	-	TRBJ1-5	TGTGCCATCAGTGAGTCGATGATCCTTCAGCCCCAGCATTTT	CAISESMILQPQHF
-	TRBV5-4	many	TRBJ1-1	TGTGCCAGCAGCCCGAAAGGAGGGAACACTGAAGCTTTCTTT	CASSPKGGNTEAFF
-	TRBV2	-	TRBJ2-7	TGTGCCAGCAGTGAACAAGAGGTCAGCTCCTACGAGCAGTACTTC	CASSEQEVSSYEQYF
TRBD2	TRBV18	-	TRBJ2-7	TGTGCCAGCTCTCCCGGGACTAGCGTTCCCTACGAGCAGTACTTC	CASSPGTSVPYEQYF
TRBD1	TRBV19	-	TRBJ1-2	TGTGCCAGTAGTACCGGGACAGGCAAATTTGAGGTCTATGGCTACACCTTC	CASSTGTGKFEVYGYTF
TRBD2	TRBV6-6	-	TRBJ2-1	TGTGCCAGCAGCCGACTAGCGGGGGGAGTTGAGCAGTTCTTC	CASSRLAGGVEQFF
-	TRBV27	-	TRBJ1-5	TGTGCCAGCAGTTCCCGGGGGGTTAGCAATCAGCCCCAGCATTTT	CASSSRGVSNQPQHF
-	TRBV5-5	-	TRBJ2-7	TGTGCCAGCAGCCCCTGGGGCTACGAGCAGTACTTC	CASSPWGYEQYF
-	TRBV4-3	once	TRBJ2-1	TGCGCCAGCAGCCCCACGAAGGGGGCGGGGGAGAATGAGCAGTTCTTC	CASSPTKGAGENEQFF
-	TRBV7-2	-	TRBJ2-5	TGTGCCAGCAGCTTAGACAGGGGGGGCCAAGAGACCCAGTACTTC	CASSLDRGGQETQYF
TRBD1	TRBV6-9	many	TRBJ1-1	TGTGCCAGCAGTCGACAGGGGGAAAAGGCTGAAGCTTTCTTT	CASSRQGEKAEAFF
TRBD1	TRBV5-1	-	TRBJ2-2	TGCGCCAGCAGCCCCCCGGGACAGAGGACCGGGGAGCTGTTTTTT	CASSPPGQRTGELFF
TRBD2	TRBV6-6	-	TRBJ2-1	TGTGCCAGCATGCTAGCGGCTTACAATGAGCAGTTCTTC	CASMLAAYNEQFF
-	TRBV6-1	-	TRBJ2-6	TGTGCCAGCCTCGACAGCTTCTCTGGGGCCAACGTCCTGACTTTC	CASLDSFSGANVLTF
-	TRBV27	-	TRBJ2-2	TGTGCCAGCAGTTCGAAGGACAAGGCCGTGTTCCCCGGGGAGCTGTTTTTT	CASSSKDKAVFPGELFF
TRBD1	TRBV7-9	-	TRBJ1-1	TGTGCCAGCAGCGTACAGGGGACTGAAGCTTTCTTT	CASSVQGTEAFF
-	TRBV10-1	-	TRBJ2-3	TGCGCCAGCAGAGGAAGGTCAGAAAAATTACGCACAGATACGCAGTATTTT	CASRGRSEKLRTDTQYF
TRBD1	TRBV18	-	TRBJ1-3	TGTGCCAGCTCACCCCCAGGGGGCATCGGAAACACCATATATTTT	CASSPPGGIGNTIYF